This paragraph reports one T cell receptor (beta chain). Its antigen remains unknown. Excluded were patients having autoimmune disease history or systemic immunosuppression. These data originate in a study of OX40 agonist ivuxolimab in advanced cancers. Study summary: As their treatment, patients were administered ivuxolimab, an agonistic anti-OX40 (CD134) antibody.

Clones were read by immunoSEQ multiplex PCR, and TCRdb kept only the in-frame ones, dropping some. The sample has tens of thousands of clones, 70% to 90% seen once. The junction had 9 bases not matched to a gene; V was cut back by 0 bases and J by 5 bases. Germline V gene sequence: CDR1 GTSNPN, CDR2 SVGIG (reference sequence). The CDR3 length is 15 residues. The study's findings and limits: In the 0.1 to 3.0 mg/kg range, CD4+ and CD8+ blood T cells had expanded clonally by week 6.

The clonotype originates from an adult with an advanced solid tumor such as melanoma, head and neck, liver or kidney cancer. The chain employs TRBV30 and TRBJ2-5; TRBD1 matches at 7 bases. The source material was CD4+ or CD8+ T cells sorted from blood, sampled in a trial of the OX40 agonist ivuxolimab. DNA for the CDR3: TGTGCCTGGAGTGTACAGGGGCCTTTTCAGGAGACCCAGTACTTC. This codes for CAWSVQGPFQETQYF.